The rows below give T cell receptor beta chains drawn from one sample of a study of neurological immune-mediated disorders. TCRdb used MiXCR to reprocess the 5' RACE reads, holding one entry per CDR3 protein. The sample lists fewer than 90,000 distinct CDR3 sequences, approximately 10% occurring once. Sequenced: PBMCs. The receptor source for this set is a man in his thirties or forties in good health. The CDR3 runs from the conserved cysteine through the conserved F or W. The D gene is left open where the match is weak. Rows may omit the clone size; those that give it use once, few, many or a size class.

abundance	v_gene	j_gene	d_gene	CDR3aa	CDR3nt
many	TRBV28	TRBJ2-2	.	CASSSVAGEITGELFF	TGTGCCAGCAGTTCCGTTGCCGGGGAGATCACCGGGGAGCTGTTTTTT
many	TRBV29-1	TRBJ2-2	TRBD1	CSVRQGADTGELFF	TGCAGCGTTCGACAGGGGGCGGACACCGGGGAGCTGTTTTTT
many	TRBV5-1	TRBJ2-2	.	CASSLAGIANTGELFF	TGCGCCAGCAGCTTGGCTGGAATCGCGAACACCGGGGAGCTGTTTTTT
few	TRBV4-2	TRBJ2-7	.	CASSQEAQWSSYEQYF	TGTGCCAGCAGCCAAGAGGCCCAGTGGAGCTCCTACGAGCAGTACTTC
few	TRBV29-1	TRBJ2-3	.	CSVDESYTQYF	TGCAGCGTTGATGAGTCCTATACGCAGTATTTT
many	TRBV2	TRBJ2-5	.	CASSEVLRETQYF	TGTGCCAGCAGTGAAGTCCTGCGGGAGACCCAGTACTTC
many	TRBV29-1	TRBJ2-5	TRBD2	CSVVRLAGQETQYF	TGCAGCGTTGTGAGACTAGCGGGACAAGAGACCCAGTACTTC
many	TRBV9	TRBJ2-2	.	CASSTRTPWGPGELFF	TGTGCCAGCAGCACAAGGACTCCCTGGGGGCCCGGGGAGCTGTTTTTT
many	TRBV21-1	TRBJ2-7	.	CASSISGRRYEQYF	TGTGCCAGCAGCATTTCCGGGAGGAGATACGAGCAGTACTTC
many	TRBV20-1	TRBJ1-1	.	CSAPYTDPLKVNTEAFF	TGCAGTGCTCCCTATACCGACCCTTTAAAAGTTAACACTGAAGCTTTCTTT
many	TRBV5-1	TRBJ2-1	.	CASSLIGTRYNEQFF	TGCGCCAGCAGCTTGATTGGGACAAGATACAATGAGCAGTTCTTC
.	TRBV4-3	TRBJ2-4	TRBD1	CASSHAPGQCQYF	TGCGCCAGCAGCCACGCTCCGGGACAGTGTCAGTACTTC
many	TRBV24-1	TRBJ2-1	TRBD2	CATSDSGGGTIGNEQFF	TGTGCCACCAGTGATTCCGGTGGTGGGACTATCGGGAATGAGCAGTTCTTC
many	TRBV29-1	TRBJ2-7	.	CSVGLHSYEQYF	TGCAGCGTTGGACTACACTCCTACGAGCAGTACTTC
many	TRBV5-1	TRBJ2-6	.	CASSHGQTGANVLTF	TGCGCCAGCAGCCACGGACAGACGGGGGCCAACGTCCTGACTTTC
.	TRBV20-1	TRBJ2-1	.	CSARDVRANEQFF	TGCAGTGCTAGAGATGTGAGGGCCAATGAGCAGTTCTTC
many	TRBV20-1	TRBJ2-5	TRBD2	CSATRTSGQETQYF	TGCAGTGCCACCCGCACTAGCGGCCAAGAGACCCAGTACTTC
many	TRBV5-1	TRBJ2-1	TRBD1	CASSPGQPYNEQFF	TGCGCCAGCAGCCCGGGACAGCCATACAATGAGCAGTTCTTC
many	TRBV27	TRBJ2-1	TRBD2	CASSPAPDLAGYNEQFF	TGTGCCAGCAGTCCCGCGCCCGATCTAGCGGGATACAATGAGCAGTTCTTC
many	TRBV5-1	TRBJ1-2	TRBD1	CASSLAGTGIPYGYTF	TGCGCCAGCAGCTTGGCCGGGACAGGCATCCCCTATGGCTACACCTTC
many	TRBV5-1	TRBJ2-7	.	CASSLASGTFYEQYF	TGCGCCAGCAGCTTGGCATCCGGGACATTCTACGAGCAGTACTTC
many	TRBV7-9	TRBJ2-1	.	CASSLGETSNEQFF	TGTGCCAGCAGCTTAGGGGAAACTAGCAATGAGCAGTTCTTC
many	TRBV5-1	TRBJ2-5	.	CASSLAGSEETQYF	TGCGCCAGCAGCTTGGCCGGCAGCGAAGAGACCCAGTACTTC
many	TRBV9	TRBJ1-5	.	CASSLDSNQPQHF	TGTGCCAGCAGCTTAGATAGCAATCAGCCCCAGCATTTT
many	TRBV4-2	TRBJ2-1	TRBD2	CASSQDLAGGSYNEQFF	TGTGCCAGCAGCCAAGATCTAGCGGGAGGTTCCTACAATGAGCAGTTCTTC
many	TRBV12-3/TRBV12-4	TRBJ2-5	.	CASSLWWLVGETQYF	TGTGCCAGCAGTTTATGGTGGTTAGTTGGGGAGACCCAGTACTTC
many	TRBV29-1	TRBJ2-3	.	CSILYTDTQYF	TGCAGCATACTATACACAGATACGCAGTATTTT
.	TRBV5-1	TRBJ2-5	.	CASSLWTYQETQYF	TGCGCCAGCAGCTTGTGGACCTACCAAGAGACCCAGTACTTC
many	TRBV11-2	TRBJ1-2	.	CASSPMVAGSDYGYTF	TGTGCCAGCAGCCCCATGGTAGCGGGTTCAGACTATGGCTACACCTTC
many	TRBV7-9	TRBJ2-5	TRBD1	CASNDRGNQETQYF	TGTGCCAGCAACGACAGGGGCAACCAAGAGACCCAGTACTTC
many	TRBV5-1	TRBJ2-5	.	CASSLVSGGEETQYF	TGCGCCAGCAGCTTGGTGTCAGGGGGGGAAGAGACCCAGTACTTC
many	TRBV10-1	TRBJ2-3	TRBD1	CASSEDRVDTQYF	TGCGCCAGCAGTGAAGACAGGGTAGATACGCAGTATTTT
many	TRBV6-6	TRBJ2-7	TRBD2	CASTRTSGRDEQYF	TGTGCCAGCACCAGGACTAGCGGGAGAGACGAGCAGTACTTC
many	TRBV2	TRBJ2-3	.	CASTGQRADTQYF	TGTGCCAGCACAGGACAGAGGGCAGATACGCAGTATTTT
once	TRBV7-6	TRBJ2-1	.	CASRDWAYNEQFF	TGTGCCAGCAGGGATTGGGCCTACAATGAGCAGTTCTTC
many	TRBV6-5	TRBJ2-5	.	CASRQGTETQYF	TGTGCCAGCAGACAGGGAACTGAGACCCAGTACTTC
many	TRBV5-1	TRBJ2-2	.	CASSERTNTGELFF	TGCGCCAGCAGCGAACGGACCAACACCGGGGAGCTGTTTTTT
many	TRBV29-1	TRBJ1-2	.	CSVTTAQKANYGYTF	TGCAGCGTGACGACCGCCCAAAAAGCTAACTATGGCTACACCTTC
many	TRBV7-9	TRBJ1-2	.	CASSKEGGFGYTF	TGTGCCAGCAGCAAAGAGGGAGGATTCGGCTACACCTTC
many	TRBV28	TRBJ1-1	.	CASSGAFEAFF	TGTGCCAGCAGTGGGGCCTTTGAAGCTTTCTTT
many	TRBV4-1	TRBJ2-1	TRBD2	CASSQSRGSINEQFF	TGCGCCAGCAGCCAGAGTCGCGGGAGTATCAATGAGCAGTTCTTC
many	TRBV20-1	TRBJ2-5	.	CSARLGGHTQETQYF	TGCAGTGCTAGACTAGGGGGGCACACTCAAGAGACCCAGTACTTC
.	TRBV7-2	TRBJ2-7	.	CVSSLSAGYEHYF	TGTGTCAGCAGCCTATCGGCGGGATACGAGCATTACTTC
many	TRBV18	TRBJ2-7	.	CASSPEGRVRGIEQYF	TGTGCCAGCTCACCGGAGGGTCGTGTGAGGGGCATAGAGCAGTACTTC
many	TRBV20-1	TRBJ2-7	TRBD2	CSAPRGGSGVYEQYF	TGCAGTGCGCCTCGGGGTGGTAGCGGGGTATACGAGCAGTACTTC
few	TRBV5-1	TRBJ2-1	TRBD2	CASSLASGSYEQFF	TGCGCCAGCAGCTTGGCTAGCGGGAGCTATGAGCAGTTCTTC
many	TRBV5-1	TRBJ2-7	TRBD2	CASSSRGGQNEQYF	TGCGCCAGCAGCTCCCGCGGGGGGCAAAACGAGCAGTACTTC
many	TRBV20-1	TRBJ2-1	TRBD2	CSAGLAGGYNEQFF	TGCAGTGCTGGATTAGCGGGAGGCTACAATGAGCAGTTCTTC
many	TRBV5-1	TRBJ1-1	TRBD1	CASSAGTAAFF	TGCGCCAGCAGCGCCGGGACAGCTGCTTTCTTT
.	TRBV10-3	TRBJ2-7	TRBD2	CATSGTSSYEQYF	TGTGCCACCTCCGGGACTAGCTCCTACGAGCAGTACTTC
many	TRBV7-3	TRBJ2-1	.	CASSSDGSSYNEQFF	TGTGCCAGCAGCTCAGACGGGAGCTCCTACAATGAGCAGTTCTTC
many	TRBV28	TRBJ2-6	TRBD2	CASSTRDGGRWVGANVLTF	TGTGCCAGCAGTACTCGCGACGGCGGGAGGTGGGTCGGGGCCAACGTCCTGACTTTC
many	TRBV29-1	TRBJ2-2	TRBD2	CSVVPGQLAGVDGELFF	TGCAGCGTTGTTCCGGGTCAGTTAGCGGGAGTGGACGGGGAGCTGTTTTTT
many	TRBV29-1	TRBJ2-7	TRBD2	CSVRDPGTTGWQYF	TGCAGCGTTAGGGACCCCGGGACTACGGGTTGGCAGTACTTC
few	TRBV27	TRBJ1-4	.	CASSRREFNEKLFF	TGTGCCAGCTCACGGCGGGAGTTTAATGAAAAACTGTTTTTT